What follows is one T cell receptor beta chain and its context. No antigen is known for it. Base quality data are lacking; no much larger clone is found one base away. The protocol used for the library was the immunoSEQ multiplex PCR assay. Imported from immuneACCESS, the table was reduced by TCRdb to in-frame sequences with V and J called. These copies leave out some clones; in studies compared against another copy, an unresolved V gene accounts for under half, and the cause of the remainder is not known. The sample includes tens of thousands of clones, with 81% observed a single time. Around 23% of the sample rests with the top ten. Focal radiation therapy combined with CTLA-4 blockade (ipilimumab) was tested in patients with chemo-refractory metastatic non-small-cell lung cancer. The source of the sample is a study of radiotherapy plus CTLA-4 blockade in lung cancer (dated by TCRdb to between 2018 and 2020). Some background on the complete study: Among enrolled patients, roughly 20% had an objective response and roughly 31% reached disease control. Here is what the overall study found, with its caveats: Early dynamic changes in blood T cell clones, together with increased serum interferon-beta after radiation, were reported as the strongest predictors of response. After treatment with radiotherapy and ipilimumab, TCR clones that came from tumors expanded in the peripheral blood.

The starting material was peripheral blood, obtained from a patient treated with radiotherapy plus ipilimumab. The TCR comes from a human donor with non-small cell lung cancer that progressed on radiotherapy plus ipilimumab.

The nucleotides read TGTGCCAGCAGCGAAGACCCACAGGGGTGGACTGAAGCTTTCTTT. This codes for CASSEDPQGWTEAFF. The chain is assembled from TRBV9 and TRBJ1-1; 7 bases in the junction line up with TRBD1. The germline V and J ends show losses of 3 bases and 5 bases respectively, and no gene match explains 10 bases of the junction. Its CDR3 holds 15 amino acids, cysteine through phenylalanine. The only DNA kept is the CDR3, 45 bases in frame from the first base. CDR1 and CDR2 (SGDLS, YYNGEE) derive from the germline V gene.